Listed below are T cell receptor beta chains from one sample, sequenced in a study of OX40 agonist ivuxolimab in advanced cancers. The data were produced by immunoSEQ multiplex PCR, yet TCRdb's version contains in-frame clones alone and is incomplete. The data show 95,000 to 110,000 clones, approximately 90% seen once. The material sequenced was CD4+ or CD8+ T cells sorted from blood, taken in a trial of the OX40 agonist ivuxolimab. These receptor sequences come from an adult with an advanced solid tumor such as melanoma, head and neck, liver or kidney cancer. CDR3s include the opening cysteine and the closing phenylalanine or tryptophan. A D gene is named only where the DNA matches it firmly. Size is omitted from some rows. Given values are once, few, many or a class for expanded clones.

d_gene	abundance	j_gene	v_gene	CDR3aa	CDR3nt
TRBD1	.	TRBJ1-2	TRBV4-3	CASSQSPAGTGHYGYTF	TGCGCCAGCAGCCAGTCCCCCGCCGGGACAGGGCACTATGGCTACACCTTC
.	.	TRBJ2-5	TRBV15	CATSLPGAQYF	TGTGCCACCAGCCTCCCCGGGGCCCAGTACTTC
.	.	TRBJ2-1	TRBV7-9	CASSQEFSAHNEQFF	TGTGCCAGCAGCCAAGAGTTTAGCGCACACAATGAGCAGTTCTTC
.	.	TRBJ1-2	TRBV6-6	CATSTPAFNGYTF	TGTGCCACATCAACTCCGGCATTTAATGGCTACACCTTC
TRBD2	.	TRBJ2-7	TRBV27	CASSPLAGSYEQYF	TGTGCCAGCAGTCCCCTAGCGGGCTCCTACGAGCAGTACTTC
.	.	TRBJ2-4	TRBV28	CASRTNRDIQYF	TGTGCCAGCAGAACAAACAGGGACATTCAGTACTTC
TRBD2	.	TRBJ2-1	TRBV5-4	CASSQGLAGTSYNEQFF	TGTGCCAGCAGCCAGGGACTAGCGGGGACGTCCTACAATGAGCAGTTCTTC
TRBD2	once	TRBJ2-2	TRBV5-6	CASSLPGLAGENTGELFF	TGTGCCAGCAGCTTGCCGGGACTAGCGGGAGAGAACACCGGGGAGCTGTTTTTT
.	.	TRBJ2-3	TRBV7-3	CASSLNRLGREDTQYF	TGTGCCAGCAGCTTAAACCGACTTGGACGTGAAGATACGCAGTATTTT
TRBD1	.	TRBJ1-5	TRBV23-1	CASSRGGQGFPLGNQPQHF	TGCGCCAGCAGTCGAGGGGGACAGGGGTTCCCCTTGGGCAATCAGCCCCAGCATTTT
.	once	TRBJ2-2	TRBV5-1	CASSPRGGYTGELFF	TGCGCCAGCAGCCCCCGAGGCGGGTACACCGGGGAGCTGTTTTTT
.	.	TRBJ2-3	TRBV9	CASSVEPGATQYF	TGTGCCAGCAGCGTAGAGCCCGGGGCCACGCAGTATTTT
.	.	TRBJ1-3	TRBV10-3	CAIRGGDTISGNTIYF	TGTGCCATCAGGGGGGGGGACACAATCTCTGGAAACACCATATATTTT
.	.	TRBJ1-6	TRBV5-6	CASSFGVSPLHF	TGTGCCAGCAGCTTTGGAGTTTCACCCCTCCACTTT
.	.	TRBJ2-1	TRBV6-6	CASRRTMGEQFF	TGTGCCAGCAGGCGGACTATGGGTGAGCAGTTCTTC
.	.	TRBJ2-5	TRBV19	CASSIEGRRTETQYF	TGTGCCAGTAGTATAGAGGGCAGGAGAACGGAGACCCAGTACTTC
.	.	TRBJ2-5	TRBV28	CASSGRPGTTQETQYF	TGTGCCAGCAGTGGCCGACCTGGGACAACCCAAGAGACCCAGTACTTC
.	.	TRBJ1-2	TRBV6-1	CASSEFIQGNYGYTF	TGTGCCAGCAGTGAATTTATTCAGGGCAACTATGGCTACACCTTC
.	.	TRBJ1-5	TRBV12-5	CASASGHFSNQPQHF	TGTGCTAGTGCCTCCGGACACTTTAGCAATCAGCCCCAGCATTTT
.	.	TRBJ2-6	TRBV19	CASSILSGANVLTF	TGTGCCAGTAGTATTCTCTCTGGGGCCAACGTCCTGACTTTC
.	.	TRBJ1-1	TRBV4-1	CASSQAGNRGEAFF	TGCGCCAGCAGCCAAGCTGGGAATCGAGGTGAAGCTTTCTTT
.	.	TRBJ2-7	TRBV27	CASSLSITPPGRKQYF	TGTGCCAGCAGTTTATCTATAACCCCTCCTGGGCGAAAGCAGTACTTC
.	.	TRBJ1-2	TRBV4-2	CASSQETGRGYGYTF	TGTGCCAGCAGCCAAGAAACAGGGAGGGGCTATGGCTACACCTTC
TRBD2	.	TRBJ2-1	TRBV4-1	CASSQEGLAGGTEQFF	TGCGCCAGCAGCCAAGAGGGGCTAGCGGGAGGGACTGAGCAGTTCTTC
.	.	TRBJ1-5	TRBV19	CASSMASNQPQHF	TGTGCCAGTAGTATGGCTAGCAATCAGCCCCAGCATTTT
.	.	TRBJ1-1	TRBV5-4	CASSLSENTEAFF	TGTGCCAGCAGCTTGTCAGAGAACACTGAAGCTTTCTTT
.	.	TRBJ1-4	TRBV5-1	CASSFGGLSANEKLFF	TGCGCCAGCAGCTTTGGTGGGCTTTCTGCTAATGAAAAACTGTTTTTT
.	.	TRBJ2-7	TRBV9	CASSAQDRASYEQYF	TGTGCCAGCAGCGCTCAGGACAGAGCTTCCTACGAGCAGTACTTC
.	.	TRBJ1-2	TRBV29-1	CSVDSVGGAYGYTF	TGCAGCGTTGACTCAGTAGGGGGGGCTTATGGCTACACCTTC
.	.	TRBJ1-1	TRBV28	CASSSPRGIQAFF	TGTGCCAGCAGTTCCCCCAGGGGCATTCAAGCTTTCTTT
TRBD2	.	TRBJ2-3	TRBV6-6	CASKRTSGGITDTQYF	TGTGCCAGCAAGCGAACTAGCGGGGGGATCACAGATACGCAGTATTTT
TRBD1	.	TRBJ2-6	TRBV27	CASSSGQFSGANVLTF	TGTGCCAGCAGTTCGGGACAGTTCTCTGGGGCCAACGTCCTGACTTTC
.	.	TRBJ1-6	TRBV28	CASSREEGLNSPLHF	TGTGCCAGCAGCCGGGAAGAGGGGTTGAATTCACCCCTCCACTTT
TRBD1	.	TRBJ1-5	TRBV19	CASRMPGGSNQPQHF	TGTGCCAGTAGGATGCCAGGGGGCTCGAATCAGCCCCAGCATTTT
.	.	TRBJ2-1	TRBV9	CASSVVSDEQFF	TGTGCCAGCAGCGTAGTTTCGGATGAGCAGTTCTTC
TRBD2	.	TRBJ2-7	TRBV18	CASSPASGGPATYEQYF	TGTGCCAGCTCACCAGCTAGCGGGGGACCCGCTACCTACGAGCAGTACTTC
TRBD1	.	TRBJ2-7	TRBV5-5	CASSLEGTGKGEQYF	TGTGCCAGCAGCTTGGAGGGGACAGGGAAGGGCGAGCAGTACTTC
.	.	TRBJ2-5	TRBV7-3	CASSPQRVGETQYF	TGTGCCAGCAGCCCACAGCGGGTCGGAGAGACCCAGTACTTC
TRBD2	.	TRBJ2-3	TRBV4-2	CASGGTSGRGTDTQYF	TGTGCCAGCGGGGGGACTAGCGGGAGGGGCACAGATACGCAGTATTTT
.	.	TRBJ2-7	TRBV10-3	CAISSSGQAYEQYF	TGTGCCATCAGTTCATCGGGACAAGCCTACGAGCAGTACTTC
TRBD2	.	TRBJ2-7	TRBV7-9	CASSSERGAYEQYF	TGTGCCAGCAGCTCTGAGCGGGGGGCCTACGAGCAGTACTTC
TRBD2	few	TRBJ2-3	TRBV11-2	CASSIGRGGRGGDTQYF	TGTGCCAGCAGCATAGGTCGCGGCGGGAGGGGGGGAGATACGCAGTATTTT
TRBD1	.	TRBJ1-2	TRBV10-3	CAIMSPGQPNTF	TGTGCCATCATGAGCCCGGGACAGCCTAATACCTTC
.	.	TRBJ2-7	TRBV14	CASSQDQAAEQYF	TGTGCCAGCAGCCAAGATCAAGCGGCCGAGCAGTACTTC
TRBD1	.	TRBJ2-7	TRBV7-8	CASSENRIGTAF	TGTGCCAGCAGCGAGAATAGGATAGGGACAGCCTTC